The entry below describes one TCR beta chain. CDR1 is SNHLY, CDR2 FYNNEI, per germline. V was clipped by 6 bases and J by 2 bases; unmatched bases: 2. The CDR3 is 14 amino acids. This sample stems from a study of cytomegalovirus exposure and HLA in healthy donors. Study context: Sequencing of some 200 million T cells in an earlier analysis found 90 million to 120 million unique TCR beta sequences.

The PCR ran on 60 Vbeta and 13 Jbeta primers. TCRdb's copy holds only in-frame clones and misses some; the assay was immunoSEQ multiplex PCR. Its table records roughly 70,000 clones. The sequence came from a man in his forties in good health and CMV-seronegative. This chain links TRBV2 with TRBJ1-3; 9 bases map to TRBD1. Material for sequencing was PBMCs. CDR3: CASSGTGTGNTIYF. In nucleotides, the CDR3 is TGTGCCAGCAGCGGGACAGGGACTGGAAACACCATATATTTT.